Included here is one T cell receptor beta chain sequence, with context. Its antigen is unknown. Base qualities are not provided; no much larger clone lies one nucleotide away. The sample originates from a study of early T cells in non-severe SARS-CoV-2 infection (dated by TCRdb to the early 2020s). Describing the broader study: Because TCR sequencing was done on bulk RNA from unsorted whole blood, the alpha and beta chains could not be paired. Study-level results and caveats: Matching against VDJdb was skewed toward anti-spike CD8 responses, likely underestimated virus-specific expansions, and missed private and CD4 specificities.

Receptor libraries were prepared by 5' RACE. For sequencing, a NextSeq 500 was employed. In the TCR library protocol, unique molecular identifiers were attached to individual cDNA molecules to correct for PCR bias and sequencing error. TCR alpha and beta chains were both sequenced, and the abundances of alpha and beta sequences in each sample were closely correlated with each other. The source study handled its data this way. Decombinator V4 was used to perform V gene, J gene and CDR3 annotation of TCR sequences. TCRs were defined as expanded if a significant change between any two time points was detected under a Poisson model with p below 0.0001. TCR abundances were normalised to the total number of TCRs sequenced per sample and were expressed as counts per million. TRAV1-2 paired with TRAJ12, TRAJ20 or TRAJ33 defined MAIT TCRs, while TRAV10 paired with TRAJ18 defined iNKT TCRs. VDJdb, accessed on 1 November 2021, was searched for TCRs annotated for CMV, EBV and SARS-CoV-2, and TCRs annotated for more than one antigen were excluded. TCRdb cleaned the public reads at Q25 with fastp, built clones with MiXCR and kept in-frame beta chains. Every entry covers one CDR3 protein and lists the most common genes and DNA from its rows. These V and J calls originate from TCRdb's pipeline instead of the authors' own analysis. Recorded for this sample are about 97,000 distinct CDR3 sequences; around 12% of them occurred a single time. The top ten clonotypes cover approximately 6% of the sample.

A case-control design nested within a healthcare worker cohort in London, UK, was used, with weekly nasopharyngeal swab PCR tests and blood sampling performed. Healthcare workers were recruited during the week of the UK lockdown, between 23 and 31 March 2020, and followed weekly for up to about 15 weeks. CDR1 and CDR2, looked up from the germline V gene, are LGHNT and FRNRAP. V is clipped by 6 bases and J by 2 bases, and the sequence between their germline boundaries is 8 bases long. Spanning cysteine to phenylalanine, the CDR3 consists of 12 amino acids. Just the 36-base CDR3 DNA is kept, in frame starting at base 1.

The TCR originated in an adult who was a healthcare worker with PCR-confirmed SARS-CoV-2 infection or an uninfected control (not recorded which). Input material: whole blood. The V gene is TRBV12-5 and the J gene is TRBJ2-7, with a weak D call of TRBD1 (6 bases match). The nucleotides are TGTGCTAGTGGCCGGACAGCCTACGAGCAGTACTTC. This yields the protein CASGRTAYEQYF. Reference TRBV12-5 and TRBJ2-7 genes cover what lies past the CDR3, so the full variable domain is DARVTQTPRHKVTEMGQEVTMRCQPILGHNTVFWYRQTMMQGLELLAYFRNRAPLDDSGMPKDRFSAEMPDATLATLKIQPSEPRDSAVYFCASGRTAYEQYFGPGTRLTVT.